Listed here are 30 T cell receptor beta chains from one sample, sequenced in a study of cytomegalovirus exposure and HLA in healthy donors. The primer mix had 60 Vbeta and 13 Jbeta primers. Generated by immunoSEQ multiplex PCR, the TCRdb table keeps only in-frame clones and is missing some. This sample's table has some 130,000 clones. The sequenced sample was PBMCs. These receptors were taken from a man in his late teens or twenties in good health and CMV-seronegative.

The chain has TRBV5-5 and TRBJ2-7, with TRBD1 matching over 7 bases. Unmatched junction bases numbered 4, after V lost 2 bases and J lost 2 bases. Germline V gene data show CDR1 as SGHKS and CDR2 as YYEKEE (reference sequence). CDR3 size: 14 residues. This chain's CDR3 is CASSFPGQTYEQYF. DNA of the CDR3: TGTGCCAGCAGCTTTCCGGGACAGACCTACGAGCAGTACTTC. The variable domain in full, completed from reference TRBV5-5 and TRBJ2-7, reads DAGVTQSPTHLIKTRGQQVTLRCSPISGHKSVSWYQQVLGQGPQFIFQYYEKEERGRGNFPDRFSARQFPNYSSELNVNALLLGDSALYLCASSFPGQTYEQYFGPGTRLTVT.

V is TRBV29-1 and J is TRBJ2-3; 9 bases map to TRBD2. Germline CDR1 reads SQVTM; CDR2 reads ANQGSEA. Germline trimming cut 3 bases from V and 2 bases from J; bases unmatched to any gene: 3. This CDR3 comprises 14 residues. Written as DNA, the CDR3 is TGCAGCGTTGAGGCGGGAGGGAACACAGATACGCAGTATTTT. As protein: CSVEAGGNTDTQYF.

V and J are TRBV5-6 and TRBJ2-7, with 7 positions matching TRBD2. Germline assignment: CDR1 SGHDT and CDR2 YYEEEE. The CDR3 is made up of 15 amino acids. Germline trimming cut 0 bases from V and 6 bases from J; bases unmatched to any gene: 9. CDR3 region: CASSLGEGIRGEQYF. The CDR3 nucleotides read TGTGCCAGCAGCTTGGGGGAGGGAATTAGGGGCGAGCAGTACTTC.

The CDR3 DNA reads TGTGCCAGCAGTTCTTGGGGGGACAGGCCTCGCACTGAAGCTTTCTTT. Protein sequence: CASSSWGDRPRTEAFF. The chain carries TRBV28 and TRBJ1-1; TRBD1 aligns across 8 bases. CDR1 and CDR2 (germline): MDHEN, SYDVKM. This CDR3 has 16 amino acids. Trimming cost V 4 bases and J 4 bases; bases outside gene matches: 11.

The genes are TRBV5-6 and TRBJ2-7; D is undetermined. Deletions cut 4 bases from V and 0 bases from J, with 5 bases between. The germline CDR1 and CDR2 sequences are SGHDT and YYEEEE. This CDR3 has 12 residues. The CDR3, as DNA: TGTGCCAGCAGCGACAACTCCTACGAGCAGTACTTC. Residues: CASSDNSYEQYF.

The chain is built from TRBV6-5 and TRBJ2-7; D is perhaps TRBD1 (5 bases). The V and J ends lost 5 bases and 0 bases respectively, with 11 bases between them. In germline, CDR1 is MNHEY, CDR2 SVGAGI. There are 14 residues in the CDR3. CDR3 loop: CASSRRQFSYEQYF. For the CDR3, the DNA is TGTGCCAGCAGTCGCCGACAGTTCTCCTACGAGCAGTACTTC.

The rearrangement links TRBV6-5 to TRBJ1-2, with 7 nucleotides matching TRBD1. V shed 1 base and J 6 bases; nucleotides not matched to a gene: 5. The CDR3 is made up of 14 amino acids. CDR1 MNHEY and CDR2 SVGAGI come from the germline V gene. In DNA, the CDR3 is TGTGCCAGCAGTTACTTAACAGGGGTTGATGGCTACACCTTC. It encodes CASSYLTGVDGYTF.

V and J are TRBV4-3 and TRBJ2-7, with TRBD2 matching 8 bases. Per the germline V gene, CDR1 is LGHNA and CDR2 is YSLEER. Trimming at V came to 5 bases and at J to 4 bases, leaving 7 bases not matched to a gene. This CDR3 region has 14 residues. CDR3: CASSARGGRYEQYF. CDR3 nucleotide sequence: TGCGCCAGCAGCGCACGGGGGGGCAGGTACGAGCAGTACTTC.

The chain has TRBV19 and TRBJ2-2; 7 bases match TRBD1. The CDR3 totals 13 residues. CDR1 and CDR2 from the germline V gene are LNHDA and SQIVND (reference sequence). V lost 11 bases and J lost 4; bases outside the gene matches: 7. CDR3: CAGKTGRTGELFF. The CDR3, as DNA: TGTGCCGGGAAGACAGGGCGCACCGGGGAGCTGTTTTTT.

The CDR3 sequence is CASSLGDRNTEAFF. Here the CDR3 DNA reads TGTGCCAGCAGCTTGGGGGACAGAAACACTGAAGCTTTCTTT. The J gene is TRBJ1-1, the V gene TRBV5-5; 7 positions match TRBD1. Germline CDR1 is SGHKS and CDR2 is YYEKEE (reference sequence). CDR3 length equals 14 residues. V was pared by 0 bases and J by 2 bases, with 1 base of the junction left unmatched.

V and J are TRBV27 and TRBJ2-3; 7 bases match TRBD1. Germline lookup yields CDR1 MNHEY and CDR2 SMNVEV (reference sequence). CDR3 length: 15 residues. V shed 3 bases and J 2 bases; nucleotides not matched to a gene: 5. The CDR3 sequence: CASSFRQGHTDTQYF. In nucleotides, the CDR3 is TGTGCCAGCAGTTTCCGACAGGGTCACACAGATACGCAGTATTTT.

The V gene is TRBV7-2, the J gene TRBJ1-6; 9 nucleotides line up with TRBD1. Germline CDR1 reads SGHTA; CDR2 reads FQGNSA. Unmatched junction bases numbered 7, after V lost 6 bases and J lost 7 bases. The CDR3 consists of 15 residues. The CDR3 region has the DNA TGTGCCAGCAGGACCCCGGGACAGGGAAATTCACCCCTCCACTTT. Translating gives CASRTPGQGNSPLHF.

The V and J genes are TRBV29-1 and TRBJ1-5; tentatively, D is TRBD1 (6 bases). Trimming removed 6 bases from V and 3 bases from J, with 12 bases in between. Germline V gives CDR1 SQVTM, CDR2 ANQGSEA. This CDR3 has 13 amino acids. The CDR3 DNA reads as TGCAGCGTGGCAGGACAGCCCAATCAGCCCCAGCATTTT. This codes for CSVAGQPNQPQHF.

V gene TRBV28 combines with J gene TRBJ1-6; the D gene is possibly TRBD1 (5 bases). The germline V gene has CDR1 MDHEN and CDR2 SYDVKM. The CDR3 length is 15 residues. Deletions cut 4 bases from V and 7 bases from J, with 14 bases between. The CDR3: CASSYYGQRNSPLHF. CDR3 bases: TGTGCCAGCAGTTACTACGGACAAAGGAATTCACCCCTCCACTTT.

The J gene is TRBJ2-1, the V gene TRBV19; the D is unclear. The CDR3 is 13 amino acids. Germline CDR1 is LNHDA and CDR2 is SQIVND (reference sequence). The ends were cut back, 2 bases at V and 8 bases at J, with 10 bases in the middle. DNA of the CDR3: TGTGCCAGTAGTATACAAAGAGGTTATGAGCAGTTCTTC. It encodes CASSIQRGYEQFF.

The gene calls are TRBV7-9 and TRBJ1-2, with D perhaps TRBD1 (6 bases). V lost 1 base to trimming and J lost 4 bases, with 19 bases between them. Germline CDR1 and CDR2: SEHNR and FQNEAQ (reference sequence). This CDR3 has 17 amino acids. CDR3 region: CASSLGGEGRGVYGYTF. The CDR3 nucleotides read TGTGCCAGCAGCTTAGGAGGGGAGGGCAGGGGAGTCTATGGCTACACCTTC.

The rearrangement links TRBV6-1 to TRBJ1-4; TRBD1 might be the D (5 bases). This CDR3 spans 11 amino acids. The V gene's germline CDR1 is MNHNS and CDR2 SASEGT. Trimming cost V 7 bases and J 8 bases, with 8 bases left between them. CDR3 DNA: TGTGCCAGCATCGGGGGAGAAAAACTGTTTTTT. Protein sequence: CASIGGEKLFF.

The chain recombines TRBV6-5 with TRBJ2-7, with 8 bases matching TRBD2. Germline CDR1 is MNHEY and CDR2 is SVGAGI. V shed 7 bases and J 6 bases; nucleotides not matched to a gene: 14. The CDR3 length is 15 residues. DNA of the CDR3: TGTGCCAGCAAACAACCCGGGACTAGTTCCGCCGAGCAGTACTTC. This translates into CASKQPGTSSAEQYF.

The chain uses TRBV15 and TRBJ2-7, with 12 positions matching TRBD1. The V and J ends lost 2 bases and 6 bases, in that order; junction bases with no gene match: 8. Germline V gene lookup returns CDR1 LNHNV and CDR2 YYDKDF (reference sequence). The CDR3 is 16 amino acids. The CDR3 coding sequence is TGTGCCACCAGCAGAAGGCCGGGACAGGGGGCTTTCGAGCAGTACTTC. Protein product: CATSRRPGQGAFEQYF.

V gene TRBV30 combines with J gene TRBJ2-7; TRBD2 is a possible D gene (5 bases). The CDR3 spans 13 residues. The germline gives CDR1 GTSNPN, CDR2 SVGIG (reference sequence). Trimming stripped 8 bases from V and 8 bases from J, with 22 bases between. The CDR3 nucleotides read TGTGCCCCCGGTCCAGCGGATGTTAGAAAGCAGTACTTC. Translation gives CAPGPADVRKQYF. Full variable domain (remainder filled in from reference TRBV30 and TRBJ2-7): SQTIHQWPATLVQPVGSPLSLECTVEGTSNPNLYWYRQAAGRGLQLLFYSVGIGQISSEVPQNLSASRPQDRQFILSSKKLLLSDSGFYLCAPGPADVRKQYFGPGTRLTVT.

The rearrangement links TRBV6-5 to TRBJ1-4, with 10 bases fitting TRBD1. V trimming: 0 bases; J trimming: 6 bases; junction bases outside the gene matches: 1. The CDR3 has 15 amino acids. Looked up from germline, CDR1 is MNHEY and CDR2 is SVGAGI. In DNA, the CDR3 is TGTGCCAGCAGTTACTCCGGGACAGGGGATGAAAAACTGTTTTTT. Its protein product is CASSYSGTGDEKLFF.

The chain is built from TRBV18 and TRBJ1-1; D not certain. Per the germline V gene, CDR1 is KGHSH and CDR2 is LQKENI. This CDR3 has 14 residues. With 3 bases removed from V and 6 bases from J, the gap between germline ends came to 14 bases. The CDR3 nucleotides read TGTGCCAGCTCACCGGCCGAGGCGGTGGCTGAAGCTTTCTTT. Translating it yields CASSPAEAVAEAFF. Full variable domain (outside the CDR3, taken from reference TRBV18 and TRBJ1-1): NAGVMQNPRHLVRRRGQEARLRCSPMKGHSHVYWYRQLPEEGLKFMVYLQKENIIDESGMPKERFSAEFPKEGPSILRIQQVVRGDSAAYFCASSPAEAVAEAFFGQGTRLTVV.

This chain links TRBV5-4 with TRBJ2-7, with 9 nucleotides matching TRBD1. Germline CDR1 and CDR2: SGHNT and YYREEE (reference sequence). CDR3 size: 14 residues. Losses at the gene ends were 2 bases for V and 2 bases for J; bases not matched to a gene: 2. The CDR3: CASSFGTGTYEQYF. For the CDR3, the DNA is TGTGCCAGCAGCTTTGGGACAGGGACCTACGAGCAGTACTTC.

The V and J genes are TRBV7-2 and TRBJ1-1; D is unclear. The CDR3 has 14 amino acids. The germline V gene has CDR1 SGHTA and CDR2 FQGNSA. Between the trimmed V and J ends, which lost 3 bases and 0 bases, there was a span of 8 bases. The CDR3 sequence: CASSFYTLNTEAFF. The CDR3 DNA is TGTGCCAGCAGCTTTTACACCTTGAACACTGAAGCTTTCTTT.

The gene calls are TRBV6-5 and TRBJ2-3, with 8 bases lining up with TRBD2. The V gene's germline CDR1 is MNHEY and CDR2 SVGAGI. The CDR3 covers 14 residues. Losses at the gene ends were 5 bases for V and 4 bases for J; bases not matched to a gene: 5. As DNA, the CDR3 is TGTGCCAGCAGTAGCGGGAGTAGCCCAGATACGCAGTATTTT. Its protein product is CASSSGSSPDTQYF.

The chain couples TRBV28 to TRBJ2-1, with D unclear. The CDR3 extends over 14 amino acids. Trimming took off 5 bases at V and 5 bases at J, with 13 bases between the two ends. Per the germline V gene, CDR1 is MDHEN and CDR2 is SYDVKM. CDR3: CASSTSLGDNEQFF. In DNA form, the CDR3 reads TGTGCCAGCAGTACCTCCCTCGGAGACAATGAGCAGTTCTTC.

The CDR3 spells CASSQGQGTHTGELFF. CDR3 DNA sequence: TGCGCCAGCAGCCAAGGGCAGGGGACGCACACCGGGGAGCTGTTTTTT. The chain joins TRBV4-3 to TRBJ2-2, with D perhaps matching TRBD1 (6 bases). Looked up from germline, CDR1 is LGHNA and CDR2 is YSLEER. The CDR3 runs to 16 residues. V was cut by 1 base and J by 3 bases, with 12 bases left in between.

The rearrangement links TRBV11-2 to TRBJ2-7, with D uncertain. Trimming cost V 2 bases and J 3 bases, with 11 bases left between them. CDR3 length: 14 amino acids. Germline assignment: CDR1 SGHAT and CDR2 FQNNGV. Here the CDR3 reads CASSLSIRDYEQYF. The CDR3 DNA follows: TGTGCCAGCAGCTTAAGTATTCGAGACTACGAGCAGTACTTC.

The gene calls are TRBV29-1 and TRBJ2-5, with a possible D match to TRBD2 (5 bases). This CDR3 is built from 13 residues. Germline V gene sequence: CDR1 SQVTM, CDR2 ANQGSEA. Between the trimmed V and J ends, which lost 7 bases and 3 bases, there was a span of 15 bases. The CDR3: CSATPGVEETQYF. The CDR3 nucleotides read TGCAGCGCTACCCCCGGGGTCGAAGAGACCCAGTACTTC.

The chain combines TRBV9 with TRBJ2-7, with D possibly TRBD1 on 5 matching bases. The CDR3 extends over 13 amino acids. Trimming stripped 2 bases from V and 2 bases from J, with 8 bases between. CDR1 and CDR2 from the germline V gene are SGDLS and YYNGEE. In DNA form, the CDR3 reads TGTGCCAGCAGCGTTTCAGGGACCTACGAGCAGTACTTC. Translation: CASSVSGTYEQYF.